The 5 T cell receptor beta chains given below trace back to one sample, sequenced in a study of T cells in Graves' hyperthyroidism and ophthalmopathy (dated by TCRdb to 2018 to 2020). Library generation was performed with multiplex PCR. Sequencer: Illumina HiSeq 2000. Amplification of TCR beta CDR3 regions was carried out from RNA transcripts. A first-round RT-PCR of the TCR CDR3 used the HTBI primer set with the Qiagen OneStep RT-PCR kit. Clones were called with MiXCR by TCRdb after fastp trimmed the public reads at Q25, and only in-frame beta chains were retained. Every entry covers one CDR3 protein and lists the most common genes and DNA from its rows. The sample includes approximately 620,000 distinct CDR3 sequences, with more than 15% observed a single time. Under 3.5% of the sample lies in the top ten. The sample comprised blood. These receptors were taken from a middle-aged woman with Graves' ophthalmopathy.

This clonotype was picked up a small number of times. The rearrangement uses TRBV7-8 and TRBJ2-1; perhaps TRBD2 as D (6 bases). V was shortened by 3 bases and J by 10 bases, with 16 bases between the two germline ends. This CDR3 contains 14 residues. From germline, CDR1 is SGHVS and CDR2 FQNEAQ. This CDR3 reads CASSFAGREREQFF. As DNA, the CDR3 is TGTGCCAGCAGCTTTGCGGGACGGGAAAGGGAGCAGTTCTTC.

The CDR3 region is CATGGFGTDTQYF. For the CDR3, the DNA is TGTGCCACCGGAGGGTTTGGCACAGATACGCAGTATTTT. The gene calls are TRBV24-1 and TRBJ2-3; D might be TRBD2 (6 bases). CDR3 length equals 13 residues. CDR1 and CDR2 from the germline V gene are KGHDR and SFDVKD. The ends were cut back, 9 bases at V and 1 base at J, with 10 bases in the middle.

Only a few counts were recorded for this clonotype. The V gene is TRBV19, the J gene TRBJ2-1; 8 bases fit TRBD2. V trimming: 7 bases; J trimming: 10 bases; junction bases outside the gene matches: 6. The CDR3 runs 12 residues. Germline loops: CDR1 LNHDA, CDR2 SQIVND (reference sequence). CDR3 DNA: TGTGCCAGTACTCAGGGCGGGAGGGAGCAGTTCTTC. Encoded protein: CASTQGGREQFF.

This clonotype has a count of ten or more. This chain links TRBV18 with TRBJ2-7, with D possibly being TRBD1 or TRBD2 (5 bases each). Germline values: CDR1 KGHSH, CDR2 LQKENI. This CDR3 is 13 amino acids long. Deletions cut 5 bases from V and 5 bases from J, with 13 bases between. CDR3 DNA: TGTGCCAGCTCATTGGGACCGGATGACGAGCAGTACTTC. Its protein product is CASSLGPDDEQYF.

The V call is TRBV10-3, the J call TRBJ1-6; D is unresolved. There are 14 residues in the CDR3. V was cut by 3 bases and J by 8 bases, with 11 bases left in between. The germline CDR1 and CDR2 sequences are ENHRY and SYGVKD. CDR3 residues: CAISDGVIDSPLHF. As DNA, the CDR3 is TGTGCCATCAGTGACGGGGTCATCGATTCACCCCTCCACTTT.